Shown below are 2 T cell receptor beta chains from a single sample sequenced in a study of a mutant IDH1 vaccine in newly diagnosed glioma. Time point reported: week 35, safety follow-up. Every vaccine dose comprised 300 ug of mutant IDH1 20-mer peptide plus topical imiquimod. Antigen specificity for these receptors is unknown. Profiled with immunoSEQ multiplex PCR; TCRdb holds only in-frame clones, not every one. The repertoire has approximately 50,000 clones, 86% of them found once; the top ten carry around 1.5%. The sequencing used PBMCs, collected from a glioma patient whose treatment included an IDH1 peptide vaccine. These receptors all stem from a man aged 35-49 years with glioma.

This chain uses TRBV29-1 with TRBJ1-1; the D gene is possibly TRBD1 (6 bases). From germline, CDR1 is SQVTM and CDR2 ANQGSEA. This CDR3 comprises 13 residues. V lost 6 bases to trimming and J lost 4 bases, with 15 bases between them. CDR3 sequence: CSVPRGEGTEAFF. The CDR3 DNA is TGCAGCGTCCCAAGGGGGGAAGGCACTGAAGCTTTCTTT. Using reference TRBV29-1 and TRBJ1-1 for the parts outside the CDR3, the full variable domain is SAVISQKPSRDICQRGTSLTIQCQVDSQVTMMFWYRQQPGQSLTLIATANQGSEATYESGFVIDKFPISRPNLTFSTLTVSNMSPEDSSIYLCSVPRGEGTEAFFGQGTRLTVV.

The sample holds a few counts of this clone. This sequence joins TRBV7-9 and TRBJ2-7; D perhaps matches TRBD2 (6 bases). In germline, CDR1 is SEHNR, CDR2 FQNEAQ (reference sequence). The CDR3 totals 14 residues. Deletions cut 4 bases from V and 4 bases from J, with 14 bases between. CDR3 DNA sequence: TGTGCCAGCAGCTCTACCGGGACTCGTTACGAGCAGTACTTC. It codes for CASSSTGTRYEQYF.